This TCR beta chain appears in the sequencing data of a study of blood T cell repertoires in COVID-19. Using immunoSEQ multiplex PCR, the repertoire was profiled, and TCRdb retains in-frame clones only, with some absent. The sample has 310,000 or so clones, 90% seen once; the top ten hold around 1.7%. Cohorts were determined from participant-reported clinical history. Deletions cut 5 bases from V and 4 bases from J, with 20 bases between. The CDR3 loop spans 17 amino acids. Germline loops: CDR1 SEHNR, CDR2 FQNEAQ (reference sequence). This clonotype was obtained from a woman aged 18-35 years with acute COVID-19. The sequencing sample was made of PBMCs or T cells enriched from blood (not recorded which). The chain joins TRBV7-9 to TRBJ2-2; D not resolved. The CDR3 region is CASSNPQRRDSTGELFF. For the CDR3, the DNA is TGTGCCAGCAGCAACCCCCAACGAAGAGATAGCACCGGGGAGCTGTTTTTT.